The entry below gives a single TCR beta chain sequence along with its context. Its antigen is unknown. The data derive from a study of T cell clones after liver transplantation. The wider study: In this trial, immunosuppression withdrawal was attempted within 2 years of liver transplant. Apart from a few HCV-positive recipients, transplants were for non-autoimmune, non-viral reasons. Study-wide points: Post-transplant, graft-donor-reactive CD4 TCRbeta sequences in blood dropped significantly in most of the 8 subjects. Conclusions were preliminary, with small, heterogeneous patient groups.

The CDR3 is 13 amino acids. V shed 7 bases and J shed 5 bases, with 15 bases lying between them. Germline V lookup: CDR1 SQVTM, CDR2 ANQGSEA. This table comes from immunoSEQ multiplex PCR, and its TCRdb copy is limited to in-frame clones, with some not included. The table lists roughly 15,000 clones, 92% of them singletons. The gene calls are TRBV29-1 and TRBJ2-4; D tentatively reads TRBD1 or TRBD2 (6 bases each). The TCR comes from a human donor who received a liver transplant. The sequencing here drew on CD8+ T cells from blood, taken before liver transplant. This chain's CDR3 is CSAEGGVQNIQYF. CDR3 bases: TGCAGCGCCGAGGGGGGAGTTCAAAACATTCAGTACTTC.